This T cell receptor beta chain came from a study of T cell repertoires in cytomegalovirus infection (dated by TCRdb to the late 2010s). A note on the overall study: The HLA type of each donor mattered for the analysis, because public TCR beta signatures pointed to carriage of CMV infection along with the matching HLA type.

From its cysteine to its phenylalanine, the CDR3 spans 16 amino acids. Only the CDR3 region is kept as DNA, spanning 48 bases read in frame from base 1. CDR1 SGHRS and CDR2 YFSETQ were looked up in the germline V gene. Trimming removed 0 bases from V and 0 bases from J, leaving 12 bases between the germline ends. This clonotype occurred a few times. Its binding antigen is unknown. No much larger clone exists at a distance of one base, and base qualities are not known. This sample was sequenced with an Illumina HiSeq 1500. TCRdb trimmed the raw reads at Q25, called clones with MiXCR and kept productive beta chains. When rows share a CDR3 protein, they turn into one entry using the most common DNA and genes. The sample records 300,000 to 400,000 distinct CDR3 sequences, about a sixth of which are singletons. The ten largest make up around 9.3% of the sample. Here is what the overall study found, with its caveats: The ex vivo response was dominated by HLA-C-restricted CMV-specific TCR beta clonotypes, and the single most frequent clonotype in two of eight donors was supplied by these HLA-C-restricted clonotypes. In both this cohort and an independent cohort of 300 to 450 donors, the cumulative frequency of public TCR beta family members distinguished carriers of CMV infection plus the relevant HLA type.

The receptor comes from a human donor in good health (CMV status not recorded). Some clones in this sample may be carry-over from other donors' samples. This sequence uses TRBV5-1 and TRBJ2-5; the best D guess is TRBD2, with 5 bases matching. Specimen: PBMCs. The base sequence is TGCGCCAGCAGCTTGGCGACTACTACATACCAAGAGACCCAGTACTTC. The resulting protein is CASSLATTTYQETQYF.